These T cell receptor beta chains were read from a single sample in a study of cytomegalovirus exposure and HLA in healthy donors. Data came from immunoSEQ multiplex PCR; TCRdb stores just in-frame clones and leaves some out. There are fewer than 200,000 clones in the sample; roughly 70% occur only once, and around 7% lies in the top ten. The sample consisted of PBMCs. The source is a man aged 35-49 years in good health and CMV-seropositive. Both conserved end residues are part of each CDR3. A D gene is named only where the DNA matches it firmly.

v_call	j_call	d_call	cdr3_nt	cdr3_aa
TRBV6-5	TRBJ1-3	.	TGTGCCAGCAGTACAACCGGGGACTCTGGAAACACCATATATTTT	CASSTTGDSGNTIYF
TRBV27	TRBJ1-5	.	TGTGCCAGCAGGTCCAAGGAGGGCAATCAGCCCCAGCATTTT	CASRSKEGNQPQHF
TRBV7-3	TRBJ2-5	.	TGTGCCAGCAGCTCCGCGGACCAAGAGACCCAGTACTTC	CASSSADQETQYF
TRBV19	TRBJ1-1	.	TGTGCCAGTAGGGTCCCGGACACTGAAGCTTTCTTT	CASRVPDTEAFF
TRBV5-1	TRBJ2-5	TRBD2	TGCGCCAGCAGCACCCCGGACGGGGGGCAAGAGACCCAGTACTTC	CASSTPDGGQETQYF
TRBV10-3	TRBJ1-1	.	TGTGCCATCAGTGATAGCGATGAAGCTTTCTTT	CAISDSDEAFF
TRBV2	TRBJ1-2	TRBD1	TGTGCCAGCAGCGGCGATTCACAGGGGGCAAGGGGCTACACCTTC	CASSGDSQGARGYTF
TRBV30	TRBJ2-2	.	TGTGCCTGGAAGGGACACTACACCGGGGAGCTGTTTTTT	CAWKGHYTGELFF
TRBV15	TRBJ2-7	.	TGTGCCACCAGCAGCCGCCAGGGTGGGGCCTACGAGCAGTACTTC	CATSSRQGGAYEQYF
TRBV19	TRBJ1-5	.	TGTGCCAGTAGTATAGACCGGGGCATGGGGGGAACTGGGCCCCAGCATTTT	CASSIDRGMGGTGPQHF
TRBV10-3	TRBJ2-7	.	TGTGCCATCAGTCATACTTCGAGCTCCTACGAGCAGTACTTC	CAISHTSSSYEQYF
TRBV7-3	TRBJ2-3	TRBD1	TGTGCCAGCAGCTTATCCCACAGGGGGCACACAGATACGCAGTATTTT	CASSLSHRGHTDTQYF
TRBV2	TRBJ2-5	TRBD1	TGTGCCAGCAGTGAAGCGTGGGACAGGATGTACCAAGAGACCCAGTACTTC	CASSEAWDRMYQETQYF
TRBV6-5	TRBJ2-7	TRBD1	TGTGCCAGCAGATCCGGACAGGGCGCCTACGAGCAGTACTTC	CASRSGQGAYEQYF
TRBV9	TRBJ1-1	.	TGTGCCAGCAGCGTAGATCCAGATCGGAGTGGGGCTTTCTTT	CASSVDPDRSGAFF
TRBV19	TRBJ1-1	.	TGTGCCAGTAGTAATCGACAGCTCCTGAACACTGAAGCTTTCTTT	CASSNRQLLNTEAFF
TRBV7-9	TRBJ1-5	.	TGTGCCAGCAGCTTAGGATATAGCCAGCCCCAGCATTTT	CASSLGYSQPQHF
TRBV7-9	TRBJ2-2	.	TGTGCCAGCAGCTTAGTGGGAGGCACCGGGGAGCTGTTTTTT	CASSLVGGTGELFF
TRBV4-2	TRBJ2-3	.	TGTGCCAGCAGCCCAGCCGGGGCAGATACGCAGTATTTT	CASSPAGADTQYF